Below, one TCR beta chain is given with its context. The sample is drawn from a study of CD8+ T cells in alopecia areata. The sample's treatment: oral pan-JAK inhibitor, 5-10 mg twice daily. Germline-derived CDR1 and CDR2 are MGHRA and YSYEKL. The CDR3 is made up of 13 amino acids. Trimming took off 6 bases at V and 1 base at J, with 9 bases between the two ends. RNA was isolated and reverse transcribed to cDNA, the sequencing template. TCRdb's copy holds only in-frame clones and misses some; the assay was immunoSEQ multiplex PCR. The sample shows more than 150,000 clones, around 56% of them seen only once.

The clonotype comes from a human donor with alopecia areata. This rearrangement joins TRBV4-1 to TRBJ2-5, with no clear D. The source was CD4+ T cells sorted from blood, collected at week 4, from a patient treated with tofacitinib. The DNA of the CDR3 is TGCGCCAGCAGTTGGGCAGTCCAAGAGACCCAGTACTTC. Amino acid sequence: CASSWAVQETQYF.